This passage covers 7 T cell receptor beta chains from one sample sequenced in a study of cytomegalovirus exposure and HLA in healthy donors. Researchers ran the PCR with 60 Vbeta and 13 Jbeta primers. The repertoire was sequenced with immunoSEQ multiplex PCR; TCRdb's copy has only in-frame clones and lacks some. The table lists under 200,000 clones. Sequencing used PBMCs. The receptors originated from a man aged 25 to 40 in good health and CMV-seronegative.

The chain links TRBV5-6 to TRBJ2-7; D is perhaps TRBD1 (5 bases). Trimming pared 1 base from V and 0 bases from J, leaving 11 bases between. CDR1 is SGHDT and CDR2 is YYEEEE in the germline V gene. This CDR3 contains 15 residues. In DNA form, the CDR3 reads TGTGCCAGCAGCTTGTGGACACTTTCCTCCTACGAGCAGTACTTC. Protein sequence: CASSLWTLSSYEQYF.

Written as DNA, the CDR3 is TGCGCCAGCAGTGGACAGGGGGCTGAAAAACTGTTTTTT. Residues: CASSGQGAEKLFF. V is TRBV10-2 and J is TRBJ1-4; 10 positions agree with TRBD1. The CDR3 covers 13 residues. The J segment lost 7 bases and the V segment lost 4 bases, leaving 0 bases of the junction unmatched. Germline values: CDR1 WSHSY, CDR2 SAAADI.

The chain joins TRBV15 to TRBJ2-7; the match to TRBD1 covers 7 bases. V lost 4 bases and J lost 6; bases outside the gene matches: 9. Germline V CDR1 and CDR2: LNHNV, YYDKDF (reference sequence). This CDR3 has 14 residues. DNA of the CDR3: TGTGCCACCAGCATATTTAGGGGGCGTAGCGAGCAGTACTTC. Translated, it gives CATSIFRGRSEQYF.

V usage is TRBV9 and J usage is TRBJ2-5; 7 bases map to TRBD1. Trimming at V came to 3 bases and at J to 7 bases, leaving 9 bases not matched to a gene. In germline, CDR1 is SGDLS, CDR2 YYNGEE. The CDR3 extends over 14 amino acids. CDR3 DNA: TGTGCCAGCAGCGCCCGGACAGGACGAGGGACCCAGTACTTC. This sequence encodes CASSARTGRGTQYF.

The chain is built from TRBV7-9 and TRBJ1-1, with D possibly TRBD1 on 6 matching bases. Germline V gives CDR1 SEHNR, CDR2 FQNEAQ (reference sequence). There are 14 residues in the CDR3. Trimming left V 2 bases short and J 10 bases short, with 17 bases between. CDR3 in amino acids: CASSLLSSAGAAFF. The CDR3 nucleotides are TGTGCCAGCAGCTTACTCTCTTCGGCAGGGGCAGCTTTCTTT.

The V gene is TRBV29-1, the J gene TRBJ2-7; 9 bases map to TRBD2. The CDR3 totals 12 residues. V lost 7 bases to trimming and J lost 0 bases; unmatched junction nucleotides: 1. From germline, CDR1 is SQVTM and CDR2 ANQGSEA. This chain's CDR3 is CSGSGSSYEQYF. In DNA form, the CDR3 reads TGCAGCGGTAGCGGGAGCTCCTACGAGCAGTACTTC.

The rearrangement uses TRBV9 and TRBJ1-1; TRBD1 matches 8 bases. Germline V lookup: CDR1 SGDLS, CDR2 YYNGEE. The CDR3 is made up of 14 amino acids. The trim removed 0 bases at V and 6 bases at J, leaving 4 bases unmatched. CDR3 region: CASSVAGGPAEAFF. CDR3 DNA sequence: TGTGCCAGCAGCGTAGCAGGGGGCCCCGCTGAAGCTTTCTTT.